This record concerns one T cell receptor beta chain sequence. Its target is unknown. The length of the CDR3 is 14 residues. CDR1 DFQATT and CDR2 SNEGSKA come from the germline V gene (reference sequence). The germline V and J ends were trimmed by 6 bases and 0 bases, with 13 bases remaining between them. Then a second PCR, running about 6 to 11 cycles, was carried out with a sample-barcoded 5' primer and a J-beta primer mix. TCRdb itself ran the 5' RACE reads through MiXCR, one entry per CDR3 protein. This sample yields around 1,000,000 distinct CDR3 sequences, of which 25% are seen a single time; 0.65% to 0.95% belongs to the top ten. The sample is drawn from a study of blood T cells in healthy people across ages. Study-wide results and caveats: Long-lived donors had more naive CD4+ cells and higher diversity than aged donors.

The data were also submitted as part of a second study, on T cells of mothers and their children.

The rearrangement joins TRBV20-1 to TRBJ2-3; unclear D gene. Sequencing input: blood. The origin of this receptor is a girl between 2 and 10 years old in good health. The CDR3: CSAKTRISTDTQYF. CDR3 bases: TGCAGTGCAAAGACTCGGATCAGCACAGATACGCAGTATTTT.